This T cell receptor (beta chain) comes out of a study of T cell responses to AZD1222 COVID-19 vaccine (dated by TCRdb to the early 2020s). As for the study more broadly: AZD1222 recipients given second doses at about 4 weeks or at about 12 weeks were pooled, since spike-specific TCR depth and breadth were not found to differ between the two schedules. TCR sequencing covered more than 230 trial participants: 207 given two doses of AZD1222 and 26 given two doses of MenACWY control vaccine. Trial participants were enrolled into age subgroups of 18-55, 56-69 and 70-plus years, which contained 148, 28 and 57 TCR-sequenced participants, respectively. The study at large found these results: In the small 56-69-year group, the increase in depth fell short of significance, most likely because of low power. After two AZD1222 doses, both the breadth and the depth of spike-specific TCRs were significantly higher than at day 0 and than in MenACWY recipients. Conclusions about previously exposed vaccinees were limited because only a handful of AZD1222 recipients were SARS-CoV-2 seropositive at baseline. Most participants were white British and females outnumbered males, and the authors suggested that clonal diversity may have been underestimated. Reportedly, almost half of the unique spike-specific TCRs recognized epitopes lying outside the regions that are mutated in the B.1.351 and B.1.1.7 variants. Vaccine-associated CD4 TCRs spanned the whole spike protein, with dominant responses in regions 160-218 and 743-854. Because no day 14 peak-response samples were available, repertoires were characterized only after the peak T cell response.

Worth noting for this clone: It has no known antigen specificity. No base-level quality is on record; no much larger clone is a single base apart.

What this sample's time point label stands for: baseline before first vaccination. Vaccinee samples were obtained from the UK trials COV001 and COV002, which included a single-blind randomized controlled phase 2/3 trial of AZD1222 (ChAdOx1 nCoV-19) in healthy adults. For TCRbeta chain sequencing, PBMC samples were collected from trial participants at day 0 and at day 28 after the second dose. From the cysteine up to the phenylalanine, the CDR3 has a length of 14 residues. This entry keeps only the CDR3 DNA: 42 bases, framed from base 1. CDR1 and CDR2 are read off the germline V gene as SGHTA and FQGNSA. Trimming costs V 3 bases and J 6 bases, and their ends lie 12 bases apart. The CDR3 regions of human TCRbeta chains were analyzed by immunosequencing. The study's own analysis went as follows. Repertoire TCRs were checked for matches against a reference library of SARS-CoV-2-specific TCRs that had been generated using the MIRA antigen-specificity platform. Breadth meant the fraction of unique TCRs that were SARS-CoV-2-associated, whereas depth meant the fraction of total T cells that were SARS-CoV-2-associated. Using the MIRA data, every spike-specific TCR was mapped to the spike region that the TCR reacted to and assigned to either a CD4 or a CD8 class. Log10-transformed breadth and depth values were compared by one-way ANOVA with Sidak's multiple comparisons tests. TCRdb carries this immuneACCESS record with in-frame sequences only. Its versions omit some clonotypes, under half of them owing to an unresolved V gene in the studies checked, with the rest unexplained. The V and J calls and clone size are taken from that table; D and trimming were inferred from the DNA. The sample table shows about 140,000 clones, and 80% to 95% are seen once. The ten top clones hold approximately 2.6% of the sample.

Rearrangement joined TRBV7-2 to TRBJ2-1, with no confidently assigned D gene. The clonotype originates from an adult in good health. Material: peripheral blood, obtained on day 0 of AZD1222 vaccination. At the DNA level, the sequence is TGTGCCAGCAGCTTCGCCTCTAGAACCAATGAGCAGTTCTTC. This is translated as CASSFASRTNEQFF.